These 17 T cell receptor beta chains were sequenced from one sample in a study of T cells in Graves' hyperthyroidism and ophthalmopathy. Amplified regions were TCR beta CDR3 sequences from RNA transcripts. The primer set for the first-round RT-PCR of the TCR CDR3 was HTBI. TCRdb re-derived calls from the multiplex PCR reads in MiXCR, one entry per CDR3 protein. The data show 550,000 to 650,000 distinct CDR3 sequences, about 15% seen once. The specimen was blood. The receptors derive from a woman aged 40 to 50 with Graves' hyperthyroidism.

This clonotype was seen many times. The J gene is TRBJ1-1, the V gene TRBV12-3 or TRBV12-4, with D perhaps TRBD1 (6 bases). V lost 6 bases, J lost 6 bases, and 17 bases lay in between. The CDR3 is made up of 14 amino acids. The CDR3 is CASSLMQGSPEAFF. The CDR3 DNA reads TGTGCCAGCAGCCTTATGCAGGGGTCTCCTGAAGCTTTCTTT.

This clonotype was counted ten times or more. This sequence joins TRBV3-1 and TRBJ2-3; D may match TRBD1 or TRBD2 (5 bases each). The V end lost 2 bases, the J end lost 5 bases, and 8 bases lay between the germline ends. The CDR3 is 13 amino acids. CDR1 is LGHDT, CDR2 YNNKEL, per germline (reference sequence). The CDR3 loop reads CASSQLGVDTQYF. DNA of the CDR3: TGTGCCAGCAGCCAATTGGGGGTAGATACGCAGTATTTT.

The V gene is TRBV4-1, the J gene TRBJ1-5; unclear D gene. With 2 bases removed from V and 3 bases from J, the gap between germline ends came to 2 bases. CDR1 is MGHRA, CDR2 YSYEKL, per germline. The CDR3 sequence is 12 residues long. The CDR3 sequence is CASSQPNQPQHF. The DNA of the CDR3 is TGCGCCAGCAGCCAACCCAATCAGCCCCAGCATTTT.

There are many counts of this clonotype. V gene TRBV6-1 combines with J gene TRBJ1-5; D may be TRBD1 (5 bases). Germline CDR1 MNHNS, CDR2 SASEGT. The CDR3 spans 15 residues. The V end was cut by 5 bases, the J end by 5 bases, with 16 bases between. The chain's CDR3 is CASSNRQGRDQPQHF. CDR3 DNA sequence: TGTGCCAGCAGTAATCGGCAGGGAAGAGATCAGCCCCAGCATTTT.

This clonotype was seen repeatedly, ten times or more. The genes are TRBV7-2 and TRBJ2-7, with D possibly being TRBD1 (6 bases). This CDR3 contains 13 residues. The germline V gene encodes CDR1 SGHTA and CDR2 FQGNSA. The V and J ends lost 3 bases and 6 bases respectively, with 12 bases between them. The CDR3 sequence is CASSFSGAVEQYF. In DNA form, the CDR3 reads TGTGCCAGCAGCTTTTCAGGGGCGGTCGAGCAGTACTTC.

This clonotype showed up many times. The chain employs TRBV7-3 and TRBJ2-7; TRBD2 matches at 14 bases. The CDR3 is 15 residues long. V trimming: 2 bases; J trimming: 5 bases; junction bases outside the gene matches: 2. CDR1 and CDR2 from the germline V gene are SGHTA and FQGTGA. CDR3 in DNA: TGTGCCAGCAGCTTAGGGGGACTAGCGGGAGACGAGCAGTACTTC. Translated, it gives CASSLGGLAGDEQYF.

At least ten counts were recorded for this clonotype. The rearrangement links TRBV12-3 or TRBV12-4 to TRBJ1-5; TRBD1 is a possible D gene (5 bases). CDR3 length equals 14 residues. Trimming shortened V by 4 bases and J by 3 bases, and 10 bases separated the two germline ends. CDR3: CASSWGLLNQPQHF. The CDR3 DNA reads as TGTGCCAGCAGTTGGGGACTCCTCAATCAGCCCCAGCATTTT.

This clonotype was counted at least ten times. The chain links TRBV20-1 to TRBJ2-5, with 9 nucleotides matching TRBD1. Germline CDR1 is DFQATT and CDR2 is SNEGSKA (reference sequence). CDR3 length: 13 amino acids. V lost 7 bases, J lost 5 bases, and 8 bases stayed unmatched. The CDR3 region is CSVPDRGSETQYF. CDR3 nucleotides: TGCAGTGTACCGGACAGGGGTTCGGAGACCCAGTACTTC.

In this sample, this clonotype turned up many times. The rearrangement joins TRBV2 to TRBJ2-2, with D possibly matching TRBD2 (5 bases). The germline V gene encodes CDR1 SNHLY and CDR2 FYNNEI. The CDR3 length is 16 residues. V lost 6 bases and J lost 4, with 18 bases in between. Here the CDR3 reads CASRNGLAALTGELFF. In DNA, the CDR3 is TGTGCCAGCAGAAACGGGCTAGCCGCACTCACCGGGGAGCTGTTTTTT.

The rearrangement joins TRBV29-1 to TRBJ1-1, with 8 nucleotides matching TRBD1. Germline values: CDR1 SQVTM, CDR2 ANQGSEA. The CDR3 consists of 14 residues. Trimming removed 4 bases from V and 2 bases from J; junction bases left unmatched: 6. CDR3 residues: CSVAGGPGNTEAFF. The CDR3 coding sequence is TGCAGCGTTGCAGGGGGCCCCGGCAACACTGAAGCTTTCTTT.

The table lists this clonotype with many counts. This chain's CDR3 is CASAGLVTDTQYF. The CDR3 DNA sequence: TGTGCCAGCGCGGGACTAGTCACAGATACGCAGTATTTT. The chain employs TRBV27 and TRBJ2-3; 8 bases line up with TRBD2. The CDR3 extends over 13 amino acids. CDR1 and CDR2 (germline): MNHEY, SMNVEV (reference sequence). V gave up 8 bases and J gave up 2 bases; unmatched junction bases: 3.

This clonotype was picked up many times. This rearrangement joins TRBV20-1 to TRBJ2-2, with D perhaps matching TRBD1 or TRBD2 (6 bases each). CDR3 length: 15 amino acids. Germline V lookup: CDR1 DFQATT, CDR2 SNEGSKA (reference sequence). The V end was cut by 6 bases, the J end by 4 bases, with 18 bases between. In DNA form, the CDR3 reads TGCAGTGCGCGTCGGGGGCTTTTCGCCACCGGGGAGCTGTTTTTT. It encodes CSARRGLFATGELFF.

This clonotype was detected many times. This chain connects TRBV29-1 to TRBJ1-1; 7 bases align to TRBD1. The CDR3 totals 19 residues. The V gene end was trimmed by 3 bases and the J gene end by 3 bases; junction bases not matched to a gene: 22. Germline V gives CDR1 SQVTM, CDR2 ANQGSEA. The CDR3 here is CSVDRRTGTAGLWDTEAFF. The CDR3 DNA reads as TGCAGCGTTGATAGGAGGACCGGGACAGCCGGGCTATGGGACACTGAAGCTTTCTTT.

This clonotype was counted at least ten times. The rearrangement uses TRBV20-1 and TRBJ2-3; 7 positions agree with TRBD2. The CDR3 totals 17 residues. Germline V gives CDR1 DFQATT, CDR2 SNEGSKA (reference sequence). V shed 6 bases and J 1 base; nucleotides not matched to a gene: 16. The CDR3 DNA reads TGCAGTGCCCTCCCCTCGGGACTACCTATCCGCACAGATACGCAGTATTTT. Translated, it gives CSALPSGLPIRTDTQYF.

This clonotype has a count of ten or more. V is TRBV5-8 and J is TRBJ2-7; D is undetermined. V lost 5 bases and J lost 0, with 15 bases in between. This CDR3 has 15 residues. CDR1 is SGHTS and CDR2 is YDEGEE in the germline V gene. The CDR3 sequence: CASSRPNWSSYEQYF. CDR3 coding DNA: TGTGCCAGCAGTCGACCGAACTGGAGCTCCTACGAGCAGTACTTC.

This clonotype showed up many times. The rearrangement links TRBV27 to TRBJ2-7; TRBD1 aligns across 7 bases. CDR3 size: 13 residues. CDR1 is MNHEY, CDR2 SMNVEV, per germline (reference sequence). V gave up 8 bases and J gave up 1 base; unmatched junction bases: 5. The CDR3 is CASRPGQSYEQYF. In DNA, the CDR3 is TGTGCCAGCCGGCCGGGACAGTCCTACGAGCAGTACTTC.

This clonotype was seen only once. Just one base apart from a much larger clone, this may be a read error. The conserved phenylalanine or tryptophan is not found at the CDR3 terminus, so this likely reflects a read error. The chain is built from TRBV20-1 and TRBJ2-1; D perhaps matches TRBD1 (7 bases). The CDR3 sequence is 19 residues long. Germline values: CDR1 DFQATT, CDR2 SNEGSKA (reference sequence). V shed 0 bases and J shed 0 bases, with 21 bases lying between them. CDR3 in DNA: TGCAGTGCTAGAGATTATCAGGGGGGAGATCTTTTCTCCTACAATGAGCAGTTCCTC. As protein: CSARDYQGGDLFSYNEQFL.